This entry lists 23 T cell receptor beta chains sequenced from one sample in a study of T cell responses to AZD1222 COVID-19 vaccine. Sequencing was performed with immunoSEQ multiplex PCR; in TCRdb, only in-frame clones are kept and a portion is missing. This sample has over 25,000 clones, with around 80% found just once. This material consisted of peripheral blood, taken on day 0 of AZD1222 vaccination. These receptors were obtained from an adult in good health.

The chain is built from TRBV7-2 and TRBJ1-6; D unclear. The germline V gene encodes CDR1 SGHTA and CDR2 FQGNSA. The CDR3 has 13 amino acids. Deletions cut 1 base from V and 7 bases from J, with 5 bases between. The CDR3 spells CASSLDQNSPLHF. The CDR3 coding sequence is TGTGCCAGCAGCTTAGACCAAAATTCACCCCTCCACTTT.

J is TRBJ1-2 and V is TRBV6-5; 8 bases align to TRBD1. V shed 0 bases and J 0 bases; nucleotides not matched to a gene: 3. Germline V gives CDR1 MNHEY, CDR2 SVGAGI. The CDR3 loop spans 16 amino acids. The CDR3 loop is CASSYSRTGSNYGYTF. The CDR3 bases are TGTGCCAGCAGTTACTCCCGGACAGGGTCTAACTATGGCTACACCTTC.

J is TRBJ2-3 and V is TRBV19; D is unresolved. Germline V gene lookup returns CDR1 LNHDA and CDR2 SQIVND (reference sequence). The CDR3 is made up of 14 amino acids. With 3 bases removed from V and 4 bases from J, the gap between germline ends came to 11 bases. The CDR3 bases are TGTGCCAGTAGTATGTCAGGTGCCCCAGATACGCAGTATTTT. Translating it yields CASSMSGAPDTQYF.

The genes are TRBV7-8 and TRBJ2-2; TRBD2 aligns across 14 bases. CDR1 is SGHVS, CDR2 FQNEAQ, per germline. After removal of 5 bases from V and 5 bases from J, the junction contained 4 bases not matched to a gene. CDR3 size: 16 residues. The CDR3 sequence is CASSKRLAGGTGELFF. As DNA, the CDR3 is TGTGCCAGCAGCAAGCGACTAGCGGGGGGGACCGGGGAGCTGTTTTTT.

V and J are TRBV11-2 and TRBJ1-1; D remains ambiguous. Germline CDR1 SGHAT, CDR2 FQNNGV. The V gene lost 3 bases and the J gene lost 4 bases, with 9 bases spanning the gap. There are 13 residues in the CDR3. Here the CDR3 reads CASSFKPSTEAFF. The CDR3 coding sequence is TGTGCCAGCAGCTTTAAACCCAGCACTGAAGCTTTCTTT.

This clone showed up just once. V and J are TRBV5-1 and TRBJ2-1; no firm D call. The CDR3 is made up of 17 amino acids. Looked up from germline, CDR1 is SGHRS and CDR2 is YFSETQ. V was pared by 2 bases and J by 4 bases, with 19 bases between. The CDR3 here is CASSFGSGAGRYNEQFF. Here the CDR3 DNA reads TGCGCCAGCAGCTTCGGCTCTGGCGCAGGACGATACAATGAGCAGTTCTTC.

The CDR3 nucleotides read TGTGCCAGCAGCTTAGGACTAGCAGGTTTAGGAACCGGGGAGCTGTTTTTT. Amino acid sequence: CASSLGLAGLGTGELFF. The rearrangement links TRBV7-7 to TRBJ2-2; 7 bases fit TRBD2. The CDR3 length is 17 residues. Germline assignment: CDR1 SSHAT and CDR2 FNYEAQ (reference sequence). Trimming removed 1 base from V and 5 bases from J; junction bases left unmatched: 10.

A remark on this clone: A much larger clone lies a single base off, so this may be a read error. The chain uses TRBV12-2 and TRBJ2-1; the tabulated D call, TRBD2, remains unverified against the DNA. TRBV12-2 is listed as a pseudogene. CDR3 length: 13 residues. CDR3 bases: TGTGCAAGTCGCTCGGGGGGGGGCGATGAGCAGTTCTTC. Protein product: CASRSGGGDEQFF.

The rearrangement links TRBV24-1 to TRBJ1-2; D unclear. CDR3 length: 15 residues. Germline V gene sequence: CDR1 KGHDR, CDR2 SFDVKD. The V end lost 1 base, the J end lost 2 bases, and 10 bases lay between the germline ends. The CDR3 protein is CATSDFRTENYGYTF. In DNA, the CDR3 is TGTGCCACCAGTGATTTTAGAACGGAGAACTATGGCTACACCTTC.

The rearrangement uses TRBV12-3 or TRBV12-4 and TRBJ2-4, with D hard to call. The CDR3 extends over 12 amino acids. V dropped 3 bases and J dropped 8 bases, with 8 bases sitting between them. The CDR3 DNA reads as TGTGCCAGCAGTTTCTCGGGTCACATTCAGTACTTC. Amino acids: CASSFSGHIQYF.

V usage is TRBV10-1 and J usage is TRBJ2-3; the D call may be TRBD1 or TRBD2 (5 bases each). V was clipped by 6 bases and J by 5 bases, with 15 bases between them. CDR1 WNHNN and CDR2 SYGVQD come from the germline V gene (reference sequence). CDR3 size: 14 residues. CDR3 DNA sequence: TGCGCCAGCAGCGCCGGGACCCCCGTAGATACGCAGTATTTT. Protein product: CASSAGTPVDTQYF.

The chain combines TRBV6-2 or TRBV6-3 with TRBJ2-3; 12 bases align to TRBD2. Looked up from germline, CDR1 is MNHEY and CDR2 is SVGEGT. Unmatched junction bases numbered 0, after V lost 2 bases and J lost 0 bases. The CDR3 has 16 amino acids. The CDR3 DNA reads as TGTGCCAGCAGTTACGGGACTAGCGGGAGCACAGATACGCAGTATTTT. The encoded protein is CASSYGTSGSTDTQYF.

The J gene is TRBJ1-5, the V gene TRBV24-1; D might be TRBD1 (5 bases). Trimming left V 0 bases short and J 8 bases short, with 16 bases between. Germline V gives CDR1 KGHDR, CDR2 SFDVKD. The CDR3 consists of 16 residues. In DNA, the CDR3 is TGTGCCACCAGTGATTTGCACCAGAAGGGGTCGAAGCCCCAGCATTTT. Translated: CATSDLHQKGSKPQHF.

This clone has only a few counts. The same CDR3 can be traced to other DNA sequences in this sample. This sequence joins TRBV5-4 and TRBJ1-4, with TRBD1 matching 9 bases. Trimming took 5 bases from V and 8 from J; bases not matched to a gene: 7. CDR3 length equals 14 residues. Germline values: CDR1 SGHNT, CDR2 YYREEE (reference sequence). In DNA, the CDR3 is TGTGCCAGCAGTCTACAGGGGGCTGTCGAAAAACTGTTTTTT. Amino acid sequence: CASSLQGAVEKLFF.

This chain uses TRBV6-5 with TRBJ1-5, with 7 bases fitting TRBD1. The CDR3 consists of 12 residues. Germline CDR1 is MNHEY and CDR2 is SVGAGI. With V trimmed by 7 bases and J by 7 bases, 4 bases remained unmatched. CDR3 residues: CASTPGGQPQHF. CDR3 DNA sequence: TGTGCCAGCACCCCAGGGGGGCAGCCCCAGCATTTT.

The chain links TRBV2 to TRBJ1-5; 7 nucleotides line up with TRBD1. V gave up 7 bases and J gave up 6 bases; unmatched junction bases: 9. Germline lookup yields CDR1 SNHLY and CDR2 FYNNEI. This CDR3 has 14 amino acids. Here the CDR3 reads CASTMTGRGQPQHF. The CDR3 nucleotides read TGTGCCAGCACCATGACAGGGCGGGGTCAGCCCCAGCATTTT.

This sequence joins TRBV5-1 and TRBJ2-4, with 8 bases matching TRBD1. The CDR3 runs 17 residues. Germline V gene lookup returns CDR1 SGHRS and CDR2 YFSETQ. The V segment lost 4 bases and the J segment 2 bases; nucleotides outside the gene matches: 11. The CDR3 loop reads CASSPIPGGGPKNIQYF. The CDR3 nucleotides read TGCGCCAGCAGCCCGATACCAGGGGGCGGGCCCAAAAACATTCAGTACTTC.

The rearrangement links TRBV18 to TRBJ2-1, with D unresolved. The germline V gene has CDR1 KGHSH and CDR2 LQKENI. The V end was cut by 0 bases, the J end by 5 bases, with 8 bases between. The CDR3 length is 14 residues. CDR3 protein: CASSPPSQNNEQFF. The CDR3 nucleotides are TGTGCCAGCTCACCACCTTCACAGAACAATGAGCAGTTCTTC.

This clone was observed a few times. CDR3 nucleotides: TGCGCCAGCACCCATCGGGACGCCGGCTATGGCTACACCTTC. Its translation: CASTHRDAGYGYTF. This chain uses TRBV5-1 with TRBJ1-2, with D tentatively TRBD1 (5 bases). The CDR3 runs to 14 residues. The germline CDR1 and CDR2 sequences are SGHRS and YFSETQ. Trimming shortened V by 6 bases and J by 4 bases, and 16 bases separated the two germline ends.

This chain uses TRBV19 with TRBJ1-2, with 7 nucleotides matching TRBD1. This CDR3 is 14 amino acids long. Trimming took 9 bases from V and 4 from J; bases not matched to a gene: 11. Germline CDR1 is LNHDA and CDR2 is SQIVND (reference sequence). DNA of the CDR3: TGTGCCAGCCGACAGCCGGGACAGATCTATGGCTACACCTTC. It encodes CASRQPGQIYGYTF.

This chain connects TRBV5-6 to TRBJ2-3; 8 bases line up with TRBD2. Germline V CDR1 and CDR2: SGHDT, YYEEEE. The CDR3 runs 15 residues. V gave up 1 base and J gave up 2 bases; unmatched junction bases: 3. CDR3: CASSLRGGLTDTQYF. The CDR3 DNA sequence: TGTGCCAGCAGCTTGCGGGGGGGCCTCACAGATACGCAGTATTTT. Combining the CDR3 with reference TRBV5-6 and TRBJ2-3 gives the whole variable domain DAGVTQSPTHLIKTRGQQVTLRCSPKSGHDTVSWYQQALGQGPQFIFQYYEEEERQRGNFPDRFSGHQFPNYSSELNVNALLLGDSALYLCASSLRGGLTDTQYFGPGTRLTVL.

This chain uses TRBV5-1 with TRBJ2-3; no clear D gene. The V gene lost 0 bases and the J gene lost 2 bases, with 4 bases spanning the gap. The CDR3 length is 13 residues. CDR1 and CDR2 (germline): SGHRS, YFSETQ. The CDR3, as DNA: TGCGCCAGCAGCTTGGCCTCCACAGATACGCAGTATTTT. Translation: CASSLASTDTQYF.

CDR3 sequence: CASSLTRGRGDEQFF. The CDR3 bases are TGTGCCAGCAGCTTAACTCGCGGGAGAGGGGATGAGCAGTTCTTC. The chain combines TRBV7-8 with TRBJ2-1; 7 positions match TRBD2. The V segment lost 2 bases and the J segment 8 bases; nucleotides outside the gene matches: 9. Germline CDR1 and CDR2: SGHVS and FQNEAQ. This CDR3 has 15 residues.